This TCR beta chain was obtained from a study of cytomegalovirus exposure and HLA in healthy donors. The study's findings and limits: It was reportedly the case that the classifier diagnosed cytomegalovirus status with high specificity and sensitivity. A missense variant in DCLRE1C was later tied to TCR beta V- and J-gene trimming.

Remarks on this clone: The antigen is not known.

In the PCR, 60 Vbeta and 13 Jbeta primers were used. Generated by immunoSEQ multiplex PCR, the TCRdb table keeps only in-frame clones and is missing some. The sample includes around 110,000 clones, roughly three quarters of them seen just once. Samples came from healthy bone marrow donors. CDR3 length: 14 residues. Germline CDR1 reads MRHNA; CDR2 reads SNTAGT. The V gene end was trimmed by 6 bases and the J gene end by 2 bases; junction bases not matched to a gene: 5. This receptor was obtained from a woman aged 18-29 years in good health and CMV-seronegative. The sequencing input was PBMCs. This chain uses TRBV6-4 with TRBJ1-1; the match to TRBD1 covers 8 bases. The CDR3 DNA follows: TGTGCCAGCAGAACGGGACAGGCAAACACTGAAGCTTTCTTT. It encodes CASRTGQANTEAFF.